This entry lists 9 T cell receptor beta chains sequenced from one sample in a study of shared clonotypes between healthy human individuals. The protocol was immunoSEQ multiplex PCR, while the TCRdb copy is restricted to in-frame clones and leaves out a portion. The sample shows around 990,000 clones, 77% of them seen only once. The specimen sequenced was memory CD4+ T cells from PBMCs. This sample's subset: CD45RA-negative fraction. The receptors derive from a man aged 18-30 years in good health. Some clones in this sample may be carry-over from other donors' samples.

This clone was seen only once. The chain couples TRBV5-1 to TRBJ2-3; D possibly corresponds to TRBD1 (6 bases). This CDR3 comprises 15 residues. The V gene lost 1 base and the J gene lost 2 bases, with 11 bases spanning the gap. The germline gives CDR1 SGHRS, CDR2 YFSETQ. The CDR3 nucleotides read TGCGCCAGCAGCTTGCCCGGACAGTCCACAGATACGCAGTATTTT. It is translated as CASSLPGQSTDTQYF.

The chain uses TRBV2 and TRBJ1-5; D remains ambiguous. V was trimmed by 4 bases and J by 10 bases, leaving 17 bases between them. The CDR3 sequence is 14 residues long. Germline CDR1 is SNHLY and CDR2 is FYNNEI. CDR3 bases: TGTGCCAGCAGTGTAGAGGCGGACTCACACCCCCAGCATTTT. Translated, it gives CASSVEADSHPQHF.

The V gene is TRBV5-5, the J gene TRBJ1-2; perhaps TRBD1 as D (6 bases). Trimming removed 5 bases from V and 5 bases from J, with 16 bases in between. The CDR3 consists of 14 residues. Per the germline V gene, CDR1 is SGHKS and CDR2 is YYEKEE (reference sequence). This chain's CDR3 is CASSPDSAYYGYTF. CDR3 coding DNA: TGTGCCAGCAGTCCGGACAGCGCGTATTATGGCTACACCTTC.

Comment on this clone: This may be a read error: a much more frequent sequence differs by one nucleotide. The chain joins TRBV5-1 to TRBJ2-5; 7 bases map to TRBD1. CDR3 size: 16 residues. The junction had 11 bases not matched to a gene; V was cut back by 3 bases and J by 3 bases. Germline V gives CDR1 SGHRS, CDR2 YFSETQ. The CDR3 loop reads CASSYNPGTVEETQYF. The CDR3 nucleotides read TGCGCCAGCAGCTACAATCCCGGGACAGTAGAAGAGACCCAGTACTTC.

The chain uses TRBV25-1 and TRBJ1-3; no clear D. The CDR3 is made up of 13 amino acids. From germline, CDR1 is MGHDK and CDR2 SYGVNS. Trimming pared 1 base from V and 3 bases from J, leaving 4 bases between. In nucleotides, the CDR3 is TGTGCCAGCAGTGAATCTATTGGAAACACCATATATTTT. As protein: CASSESIGNTIYF.

The chain couples TRBV6-5 to TRBJ1-2; 7 bases map to TRBD1. CDR3 length: 15 amino acids. V shed 0 bases, J shed 5 bases, and the junction held 6 bases outside the gene matches. The V gene's germline CDR1 is MNHEY and CDR2 SVGAGI. CDR3: CASSYSGTDLYGYTF. The CDR3 nucleotides read TGTGCCAGCAGTTACTCCGGGACAGATCTTTATGGCTACACCTTC.

The chain joins TRBV5-6 to TRBJ2-2; the match to TRBD1 covers 7 bases. The V gene end was trimmed by 3 bases and the J gene end by 0 bases; junction bases not matched to a gene: 14. Per the germline V gene, CDR1 is SGHDT and CDR2 is YYEEEE. CDR3 length: 19 residues. As DNA, the CDR3 is TGTGCCAGCAGCTCGACAGGGCCTGAGTCGGCCTCGAACACCGGGGAGCTGTTTTTT. This codes for CASSSTGPESASNTGELFF.

The sample holds many counts of this clone. Other nucleotide sequences from this sample produce the same CDR3. The chain couples TRBV27 to TRBJ1-1; D not resolved. V lost 6 bases to trimming and J lost 1 base, with 9 bases between them. The CDR3 has 13 residues. The germline V gene encodes CDR1 MNHEY and CDR2 SMNVEV (reference sequence). This CDR3 reads CASSERENTEAFF. The CDR3 DNA is TGTGCCAGCAGCGAGAGGGAGAACACTGAAGCTTTCTTT.

The chain combines TRBV19 with TRBJ1-1, with 7 bases that match TRBD1. This CDR3 comprises 13 residues. Germline V lookup: CDR1 LNHDA, CDR2 SQIVND (reference sequence). The V segment lost 7 bases and the J segment 5 bases; nucleotides outside the gene matches: 7. For the CDR3, the DNA is TGTGCCAGTACCTTAGGGGGCAAGACTGAAGCTTTCTTT. The encoded protein is CASTLGGKTEAFF. The complete variable domain, with remaining parts taken from reference TRBV19 and TRBJ1-1, reads DGGITQSPKYLFRKEGQNVTLSCEQNLNHDAMYWYRQDPGQGLRLIYYSQIVNDFQKGDIAEGYSVSREKKESFPLTVTSAQKNPTAFYLCASTLGGKTEAFFGQGTRLTVV.